This T cell receptor (beta chain) was sequenced for a study of CD8 T cells in ankylosing spondylitis. Study results and caveats: There was reportedly significant enrichment of clones that were disease-linked in matched ankylosing spondylitis synovial fluid. There was a TCR beta motif, made of 7 to 9 highly homologous variants, that appeared characteristic of ankylosing spondylitis blood.

The CDR3 is made up of 14 amino acids. V shed 3 bases and J 8 bases; nucleotides not matched to a gene: 5. The germline V gene encodes CDR1 SGDLS and CDR2 YYNGEE. This clonotype came up many times. Its specificity is unknown. Generation of TCR beta libraries employed quantitative 5'-RACE incorporating molecular barcodes. MiXCR, run by TCRdb on the 5' RACE reads, gives a single entry per CDR3 protein. The data hold 150,000 to 200,000 distinct CDR3 sequences, with around 16% observed a single time. J is TRBJ1-4 and V is TRBV9, with TRBD1 identical over 9 bases. This receptor was obtained from a male donor with ankylosing spondylitis or in good health (not recorded which). Source material: blood, either unsorted or a sorted T cell fraction (not recorded which). The CDR3 reads CASSATGGQEKLFF. The CDR3 DNA reads as TGTGCCAGCAGCGCCACAGGGGGCCAGGAAAAACTGTTTTTT.